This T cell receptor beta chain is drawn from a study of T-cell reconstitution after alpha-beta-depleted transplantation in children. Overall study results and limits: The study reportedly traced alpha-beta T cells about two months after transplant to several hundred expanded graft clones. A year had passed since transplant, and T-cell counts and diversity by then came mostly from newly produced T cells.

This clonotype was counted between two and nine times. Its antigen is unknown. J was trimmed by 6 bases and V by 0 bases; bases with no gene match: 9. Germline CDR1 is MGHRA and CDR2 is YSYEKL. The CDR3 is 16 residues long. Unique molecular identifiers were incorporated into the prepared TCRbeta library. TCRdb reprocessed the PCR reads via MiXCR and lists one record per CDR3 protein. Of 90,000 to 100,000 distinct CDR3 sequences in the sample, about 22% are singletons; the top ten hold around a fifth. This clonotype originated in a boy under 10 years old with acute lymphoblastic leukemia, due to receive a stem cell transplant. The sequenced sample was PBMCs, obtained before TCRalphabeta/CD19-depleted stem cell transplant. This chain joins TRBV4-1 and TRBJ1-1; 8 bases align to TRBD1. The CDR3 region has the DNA TGCGCCAGCAGCCAAGAAAAGGCAGGGGGCTACCCTGAAGCTTTCTTT. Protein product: CASSQEKAGGYPEAFF.